This T cell receptor (beta chain) is drawn from a study of cytomegalovirus exposure and HLA in healthy donors. Study context: According to later analysis, the same platform produced the 120 or so validation and several hundred first-cohort repertoires. Broader study findings: The study recorded 160 or so TCR beta chains that were cytomegalovirus-associated.

With regard to this clone: Its antigen is undetermined.

The donors were part of the validation cohort of 100 to 150 subjects. That cohort was separate from the first cohort, which comprised under 700 subjects. Per the germline V gene, CDR1 is SGDLS and CDR2 is YYNGEE. Trimming took off 2 bases at V and 4 bases at J, with 12 bases between the two ends. The CDR3 sequence is 14 residues long. Clones were read by immunoSEQ multiplex PCR, and TCRdb kept only the in-frame ones, dropping some. The repertoire consists of about 150,000 clones, with 75% to 90% occurring once and the leading ten covering 9%. The source material was PBMCs. The chain is built from TRBV9 and TRBJ1-2; no definite D call. The clonotype was recovered from a woman under 30 in good health and CMV-seropositive. The CDR3 DNA sequence: TGTGCCAGCAGCGTGTTTCCGACAACCTATGGCTACACCTTC. Residues: CASSVFPTTYGYTF.